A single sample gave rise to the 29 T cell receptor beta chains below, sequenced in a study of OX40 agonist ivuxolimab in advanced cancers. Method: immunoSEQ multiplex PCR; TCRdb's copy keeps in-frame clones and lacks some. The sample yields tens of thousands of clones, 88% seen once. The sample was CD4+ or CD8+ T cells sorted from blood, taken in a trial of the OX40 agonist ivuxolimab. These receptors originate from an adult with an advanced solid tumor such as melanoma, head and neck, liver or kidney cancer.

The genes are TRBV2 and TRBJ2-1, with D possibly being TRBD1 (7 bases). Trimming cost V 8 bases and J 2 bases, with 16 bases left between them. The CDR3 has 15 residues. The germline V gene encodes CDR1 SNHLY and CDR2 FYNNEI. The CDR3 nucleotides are TGTGCCAGCCTTAAGGCGGGACAGCCCTACAATGAGCAGTTCTTC. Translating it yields CASLKAGQPYNEQFF.

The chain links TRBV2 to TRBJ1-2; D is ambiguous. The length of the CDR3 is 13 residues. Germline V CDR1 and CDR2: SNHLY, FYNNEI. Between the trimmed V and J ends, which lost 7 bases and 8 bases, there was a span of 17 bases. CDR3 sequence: CASITTGVGGYTF. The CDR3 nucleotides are TGTGCCAGCATCACCACCGGGGTCGGGGGCTACACCTTC. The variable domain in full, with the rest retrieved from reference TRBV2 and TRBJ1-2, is EPEVTQTPSHQVTQMGQEVILRCVPISNHLYFYWYRQILGQKVEFLVSFYNNEISEKSEIFDDQFSVERPDGSNFTLKIRSTKLEDSAMYFCASITTGVGGYTFGSGTRLTVV.

This chain's CDR3 is CASSIRGSSYEQYF. DNA of the CDR3: TGTGCCAGTAGTATACGTGGTAGCTCCTACGAGCAGTACTTC. The chain combines TRBV19 with TRBJ2-7; D call uncertain. Trimming cost V 2 bases and J 0 bases, with 8 bases left between them. From germline, CDR1 is LNHDA and CDR2 SQIVND (reference sequence). The CDR3 consists of 14 residues. The entire variable domain, with the rest obtained from reference TRBV19 and TRBJ2-7, is as follows: DGGITQSPKYLFRKEGQNVTLSCEQNLNHDAMYWYRQDPGQGLRLIYYSQIVNDFQKGDIAEGYSVSREKKESFPLTVTSAQKNPTAFYLCASSIRGSSYEQYFGPGTRLTVT.

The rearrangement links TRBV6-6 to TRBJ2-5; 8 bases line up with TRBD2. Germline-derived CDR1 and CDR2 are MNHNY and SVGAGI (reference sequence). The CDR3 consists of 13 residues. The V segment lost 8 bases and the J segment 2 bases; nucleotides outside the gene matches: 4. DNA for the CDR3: TGTGCCAGCCGCCCGGGGGGGCAAGAGACCCAGTACTTC. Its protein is CASRPGGQETQYF.

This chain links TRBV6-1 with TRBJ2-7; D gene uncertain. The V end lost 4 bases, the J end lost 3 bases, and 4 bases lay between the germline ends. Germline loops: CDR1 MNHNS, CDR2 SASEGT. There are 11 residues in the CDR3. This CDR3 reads CASSGGYEQYF. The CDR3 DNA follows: TGTGCCAGCAGTGGGGGCTACGAGCAGTACTTC.

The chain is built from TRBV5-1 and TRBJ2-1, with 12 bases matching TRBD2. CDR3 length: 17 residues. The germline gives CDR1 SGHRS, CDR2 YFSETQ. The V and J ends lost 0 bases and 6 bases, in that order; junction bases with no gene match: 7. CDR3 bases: TGCGCCAGCAGCTTGGGCCTGACTAGCGGGAGCCCCAATGAGCAGTTCTTC. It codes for CASSLGLTSGSPNEQFF.

The CDR3, as DNA: TGTGCCAGTAGTTGGGTTGGACAGGGGGCGAACAATGAGCAGTTCTTC. Its translation: CASSWVGQGANNEQFF. This chain uses TRBV19 with TRBJ2-1; 11 positions match TRBD1. Germline loops: CDR1 LNHDA, CDR2 SQIVND (reference sequence). The CDR3 contains 16 residues. Unmatched junction bases numbered 8, after V lost 5 bases and J lost 5 bases.

The CDR3 here is CASSLRRAWDEQYF. The CDR3 nucleotides are TGTGCCAGCAGCTTACGTAGGGCGTGGGACGAGCAGTACTTC. The V and J genes are TRBV7-9 and TRBJ2-7; D unresolved. V was cut by 2 bases and J by 5 bases, with 13 bases left in between. The CDR3 is 14 amino acids. Germline lookup yields CDR1 SEHNR and CDR2 FQNEAQ (reference sequence).

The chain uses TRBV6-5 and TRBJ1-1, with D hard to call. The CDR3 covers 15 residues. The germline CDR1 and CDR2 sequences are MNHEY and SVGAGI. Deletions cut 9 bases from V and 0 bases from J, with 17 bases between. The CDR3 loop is CASRLFISLNTEAFF. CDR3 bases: TGTGCCAGTAGGCTGTTCATCTCTTTGAACACTGAAGCTTTCTTT.

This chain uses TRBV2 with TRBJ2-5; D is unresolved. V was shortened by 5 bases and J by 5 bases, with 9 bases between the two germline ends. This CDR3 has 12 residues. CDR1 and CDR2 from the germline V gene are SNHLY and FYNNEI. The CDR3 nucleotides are TGTGCCAGCAGTTTGTATAGGGAGACCCAGTACTTC. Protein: CASSLYRETQYF.

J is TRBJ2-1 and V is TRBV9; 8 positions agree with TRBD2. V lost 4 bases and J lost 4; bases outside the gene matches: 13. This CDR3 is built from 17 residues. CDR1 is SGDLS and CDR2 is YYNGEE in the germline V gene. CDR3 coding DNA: TGTGCCAGCAGCATCGGGATAACGGGACTAGGGTACAATGAGCAGTTCTTC. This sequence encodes CASSIGITGLGYNEQFF.

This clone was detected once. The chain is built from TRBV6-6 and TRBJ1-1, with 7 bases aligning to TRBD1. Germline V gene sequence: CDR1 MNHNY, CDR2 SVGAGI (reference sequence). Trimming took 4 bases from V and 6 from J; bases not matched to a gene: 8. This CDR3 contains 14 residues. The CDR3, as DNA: TGTGCCAGCAGTTCGACAGGGAGGATGGCTGAAGCTTTCTTT. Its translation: CASSSTGRMAEAFF.

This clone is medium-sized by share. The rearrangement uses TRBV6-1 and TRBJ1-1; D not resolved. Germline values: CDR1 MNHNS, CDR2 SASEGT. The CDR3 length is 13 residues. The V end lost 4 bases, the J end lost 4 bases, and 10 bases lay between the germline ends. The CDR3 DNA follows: TGTGCCAGCAGTGTAGAGGGCTCCACTGAAGCTTTCTTT. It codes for CASSVEGSTEAFF.

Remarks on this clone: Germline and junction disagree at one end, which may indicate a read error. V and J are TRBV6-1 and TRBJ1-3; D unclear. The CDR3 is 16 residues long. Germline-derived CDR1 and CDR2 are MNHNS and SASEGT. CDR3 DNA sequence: TGTGCCGGCAGTGAAGCGCAGGCGATCTCTGGAAACACCATATATTTT. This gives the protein CAGSEAQAISGNTIYF.

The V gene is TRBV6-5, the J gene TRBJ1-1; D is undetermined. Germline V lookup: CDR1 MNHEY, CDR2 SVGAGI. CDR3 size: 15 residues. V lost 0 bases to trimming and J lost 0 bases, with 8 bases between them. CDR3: CASSYSGGLNTEAFF. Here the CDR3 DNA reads TGTGCCAGCAGTTACTCGGGCGGGCTGAACACTGAAGCTTTCTTT.

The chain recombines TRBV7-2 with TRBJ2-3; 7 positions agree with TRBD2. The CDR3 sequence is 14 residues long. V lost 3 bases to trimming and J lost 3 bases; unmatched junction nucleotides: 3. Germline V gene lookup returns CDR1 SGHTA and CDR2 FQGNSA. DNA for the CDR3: TGTGCCAGCAGCTTTGGGGGGGGGACAGATACGCAGTATTTT. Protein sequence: CASSFGGGTDTQYF.

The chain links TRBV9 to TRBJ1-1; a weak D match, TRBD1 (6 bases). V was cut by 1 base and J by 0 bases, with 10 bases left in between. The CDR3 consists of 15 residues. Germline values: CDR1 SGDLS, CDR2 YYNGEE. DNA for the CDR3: TGTGCCAGCAGCGTATTTACAGGGTTGAACACTGAAGCTTTCTTT. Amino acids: CASSVFTGLNTEAFF.

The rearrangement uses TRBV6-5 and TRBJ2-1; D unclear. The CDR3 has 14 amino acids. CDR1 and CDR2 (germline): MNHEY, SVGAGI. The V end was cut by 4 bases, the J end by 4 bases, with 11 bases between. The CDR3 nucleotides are TGTGCCAGCAGTTCTAACACAGAGTACAATGAGCAGTTCTTC. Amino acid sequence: CASSSNTEYNEQFF.

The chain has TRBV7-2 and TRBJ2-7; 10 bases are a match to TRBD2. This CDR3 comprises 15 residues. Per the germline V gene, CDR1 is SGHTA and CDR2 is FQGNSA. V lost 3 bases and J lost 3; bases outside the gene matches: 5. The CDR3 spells CASSFIAGGLYEQYF. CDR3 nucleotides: TGTGCCAGCAGCTTTATAGCGGGAGGTCTCTACGAGCAGTACTTC.

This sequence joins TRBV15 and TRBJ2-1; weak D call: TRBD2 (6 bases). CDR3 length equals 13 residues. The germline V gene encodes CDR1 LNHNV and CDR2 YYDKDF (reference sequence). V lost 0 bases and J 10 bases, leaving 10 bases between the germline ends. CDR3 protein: CATSRDRSGEQFF. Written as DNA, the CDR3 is TGTGCCACCAGCAGAGATAGGAGCGGGGAGCAGTTCTTC.

CDR3 DNA: TGTGCCAGCAGCAGGGGACTAGCGGGAGTCTACGAGCAGTACTTC. It is translated as CASSRGLAGVYEQYF. The chain recombines TRBV5-4 with TRBJ2-7; 14 positions agree with TRBD2. Germline CDR1 and CDR2: SGHNT and YYREEE (reference sequence). V was pared by 4 bases and J by 3 bases, with 3 bases of the junction left unmatched. The CDR3 spans 15 residues.

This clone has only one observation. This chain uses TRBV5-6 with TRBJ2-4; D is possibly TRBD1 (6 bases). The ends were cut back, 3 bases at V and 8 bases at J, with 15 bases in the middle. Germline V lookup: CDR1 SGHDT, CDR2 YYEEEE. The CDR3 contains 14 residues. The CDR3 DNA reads TGTGCCAGCAGCTCCAAACAGGGAAGCGACATTCAGTACTTC. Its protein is CASSSKQGSDIQYF.

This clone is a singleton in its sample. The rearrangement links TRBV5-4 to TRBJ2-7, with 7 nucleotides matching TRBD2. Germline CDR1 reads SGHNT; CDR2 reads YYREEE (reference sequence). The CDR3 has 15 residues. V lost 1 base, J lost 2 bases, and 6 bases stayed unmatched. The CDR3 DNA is TGTGCCAGCAGCTTGCTGGCGGGAGCCCCCTACGAGCAGTACTTC. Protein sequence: CASSLLAGAPYEQYF.

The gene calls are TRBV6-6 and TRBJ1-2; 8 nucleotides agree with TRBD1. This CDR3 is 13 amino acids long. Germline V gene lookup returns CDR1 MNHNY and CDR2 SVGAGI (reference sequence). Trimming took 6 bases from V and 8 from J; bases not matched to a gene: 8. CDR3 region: CASSRGQGRGYTF. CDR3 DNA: TGTGCCAGCAGCCGCGGACAGGGAAGGGGCTACACCTTC.

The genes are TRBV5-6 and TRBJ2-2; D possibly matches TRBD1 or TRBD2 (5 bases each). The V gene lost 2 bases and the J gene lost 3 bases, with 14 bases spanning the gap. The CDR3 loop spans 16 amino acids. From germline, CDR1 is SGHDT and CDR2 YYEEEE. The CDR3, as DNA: TGTGCCAGCAGCTTTCCTACCGGGACCGACACCGGGGAGCTGTTTTTT. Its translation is CASSFPTGTDTGELFF.

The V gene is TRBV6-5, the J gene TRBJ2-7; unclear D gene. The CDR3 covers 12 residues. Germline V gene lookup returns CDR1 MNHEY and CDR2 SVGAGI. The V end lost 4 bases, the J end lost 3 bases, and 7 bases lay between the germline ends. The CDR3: CASSSNYYEQYF. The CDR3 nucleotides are TGTGCCAGCAGTTCCAACTACTACGAGCAGTACTTC.

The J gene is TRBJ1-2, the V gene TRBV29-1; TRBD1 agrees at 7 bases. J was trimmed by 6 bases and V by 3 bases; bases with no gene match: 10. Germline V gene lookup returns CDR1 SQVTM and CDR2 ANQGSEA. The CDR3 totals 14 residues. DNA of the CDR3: TGCAGCGTTGAGGTAGCACCAGGGGGTAATGGCTACACCTTC. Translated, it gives CSVEVAPGGNGYTF.

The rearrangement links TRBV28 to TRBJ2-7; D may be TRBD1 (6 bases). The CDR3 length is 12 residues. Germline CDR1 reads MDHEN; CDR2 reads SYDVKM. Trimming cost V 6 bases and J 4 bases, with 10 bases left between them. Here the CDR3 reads CASRTGLYEQYF. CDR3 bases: TGTGCCAGCAGGACAGGACTTTACGAGCAGTACTTC.

CDR3 loop: CASSFSTGNGEAFF. CDR3 DNA: TGTGCCAGCTCTTTCTCCACAGGGAACGGTGAAGCTTTCTTT. The gene calls are TRBV18 and TRBJ1-1, with D possibly being TRBD1 (6 bases). Trimming stripped 6 bases from V and 7 bases from J, with 18 bases between. CDR3 length: 14 residues. Germline V gene data show CDR1 as KGHSH and CDR2 as LQKENI.